This is a list of T cell receptor beta chains from one sample in a study of T cells in Graves' hyperthyroidism and ophthalmopathy. TCRdb reprocessed the multiplex PCR reads via MiXCR and lists one record per CDR3 protein. Among 500,000 to 800,000 distinct CDR3 sequences listed, around 15% were seen once. Sequencing was done on a sample of blood. These receptors all stem from a woman aged 45-65 years with Graves' ophthalmopathy. Both conserved end residues are part of each CDR3. A D gene is named only where the DNA matches it firmly. Rows give clone size only sometimes, using once, few, many, or a class for an expanded clone.

v_call	d_call	cdr3_length	j_call	clone_size	cdr3_nt	cdr3_aa
TRBV29-1	.	13	TRBJ2-7	few	TGCAGCGTTGTGGGGAGGTTCGCCTACGAGCAGTACTTC	CSVVGRFAYEQYF
TRBV10-3	.	15	TRBJ2-5	.	TGTGCCATCAGCGGAGGGGCCCTGGGGTTGGAGACCCAGTACTTC	CAISGGALGLETQYF
TRBV6-2/TRBV6-3	.	13	TRBJ2-5	.	TGTGCCAGCAGGGGGGGACAGCAAGAGACCCAGTACTTC	CASRGGQQETQYF
TRBV20-1	.	16	TRBJ2-1	many	TGCAGTGCTAGAGTTGACCCTCCGGGACTTCACAATGAGCAGTTCTTC	CSARVDPPGLHNEQFF
TRBV2	.	11	TRBJ1-1	many	TGTGCCTCCGGGACTCCGATTGAAGCTTTCTTT	CASGTPIEAFF
TRBV5-1	TRBD1	19	TRBJ2-7	few	TGCGCCAGCAGCAGAAACATCCAGGGGGCCCAAACTAACTCCTACGAGCAGTACTTC	CASSRNIQGAQTNSYEQYF
TRBV7-3	TRBD2	19	TRBJ2-5	many	TGTGCCAGCAGCTCTCACGGAGGATTAGCGGGAGGGAGTCAAGAGACCCAGTACTTC	CASSSHGGLAGGSQETQYF
TRBV28	TRBD2	17	TRBJ2-1	.	TGTGCCAGCAGTACGGGACTAGCGGGAGCTCCCTACAATGAGCAGTTCTTC	CASSTGLAGAPYNEQFF
TRBV7-2	.	12	TRBJ2-7	many	TGTGCCAGCAGCTTATCGGGTGACGAGCAGTACTTC	CASSLSGDEQYF
TRBV5-1	.	14	TRBJ2-5	.	TGCGCCAGCAAGGTGGTGGGCCCGGGAGAGACCCAGTACTTC	CASKVVGPGETQYF
TRBV10-3	.	14	TRBJ1-1	many	TGTGCCATCACCCGAGGGGCTTTGCGAACTGAAGCTTTCTTT	CAITRGALRTEAFF
TRBV7-9	TRBD1	15	TRBJ1-1	many	TGTGCCAGCAGACTACCACGACAGGGAGACACTGAAGCTTTCTTT	CASRLPRQGDTEAFF
TRBV7-8	.	16	TRBJ2-7	many	TGTGCCAGCAGCTTAGATCGATGGTTCCCGATCGACGAGCAGTACTTC	CASSLDRWFPIDEQYF
TRBV30	TRBD1	13	TRBJ2-7	many	TGTGCCTGGAGTGGGGGACAGGCCTACGAGCAGTACTTC	CAWSGGQAYEQYF
TRBV7-9	.	12	TRBJ1-4	many	TGTGCCAGCAGCCCGCAGGGAGAAAAACTGTTTTTT	CASSPQGEKLFF
TRBV11-2	.	14	TRBJ1-4	many	TGTGCCAGCAGCTTGTTGACAGGAGATGAAAAACTGTTTTTT	CASSLLTGDEKLFF
TRBV9	.	14	TRBJ1-2	.	TGTGCCAGCAGCGTAGACACTTCTAACTATGGCTACACCTTC	CASSVDTSNYGYTF
TRBV14	TRBD2	15	TRBJ2-2	.	TGTGCCAGCAGCCCGCTAGCGGGCGACACCGGGGAGCTGTTTTTT	CASSPLAGDTGELFF
TRBV19	.	13	TRBJ1-5	.	TGTGCCAGTAGTGCCCGGGGGACCCAGCCCCAGCATTTT	CASSARGTQPQHF
TRBV29-1	.	12	TRBJ2-7	many	TGCAGCGTTGGAGCGGAAGGCTACGAGCAGTACTTC	CSVGAEGYEQYF
TRBV4-1	.	15	TRBJ1-2	many	TGCGCCAGCAGCCAAGGTTCAGGGACCTCCTATGGCTACACCTTC	CASSQGSGTSYGYTF
TRBV28	TRBD2	17	TRBJ2-1	many	TGTGCCAGCAGTTCCCGTGAGGCGGGAGGGCCGGGGAATGAGCAGTTCTTC	CASSSREAGGPGNEQFF
TRBV6-4	TRBD2	13	TRBJ2-3	once	TGTGCCAGTCTAGCGGCAAGCACAGATACGCAGTATTTT	CASLAASTDTQYF
TRBV28	.	13	TRBJ2-1	many	TGTGCCAGCAGCTTATTAAGGGGCAATGAGCAGTTCTTC	CASSLLRGNEQFF
TRBV14	.	16	TRBJ1-1	once	TGTGCCAGCAGCCAAGACCCGTCGGGGACGTTCGCTGAAGCTTTCTTT	CASSQDPSGTFAEAFF
TRBV27	.	17	TRBJ2-1	many	TGTGCCAGCAGTTTATATTCGCCCTCCGAGGCCTACAATGAGCAGTTCTTC	CASSLYSPSEAYNEQFF
TRBV3-1	.	14	TRBJ2-7	many	TGTGCCAGCAGCCAAGATCACGCCAGGCGCGAGCAGTACTTC	CASSQDHARREQYF
TRBV20-1	.	14	TRBJ2-2	many	TGCAGTGCTAGAGGAGTTAGAGGCACCGGGGAGCTGTTTTTT	CSARGVRGTGELFF
TRBV19	TRBD1	14	TRBJ1-5	.	TGTGCCAGTAGTACGCGACAGGGACGAGAGCCCCAGCATTTT	CASSTRQGREPQHF
TRBV19	TRBD2	16	TRBJ2-3	.	TGTGCCAGTAGTACCCGACTAGCGGGGGGATTGCGAACGCAGTATTTT	CASSTRLAGGLRTQYF
TRBV28	TRBD1	15	TRBJ1-1	many	TGTGCCAGCAGACACGGGGACAGGGGTCACACTGAAGCTTTCTTT	CASRHGDRGHTEAFF
TRBV20-1	TRBD2	12	TRBJ2-1	few	TGCAGTGCTAGGGACGGGGGGGTAGAGCAGTTCTTC	CSARDGGVEQFF
TRBV14	TRBD1	14	TRBJ1-1	few	TGTGCCAGCAGCCAATTTATAGGGGGCATTGAAGCTTTCTTT	CASSQFIGGIEAFF
TRBV2	TRBD2	19	TRBJ2-3	many	TGTGCCAGCAGTGAGGTGGGACTAGCGGGAGGGCCGAGCACAGATACGCAGTATTTT	CASSEVGLAGGPSTDTQYF
TRBV20-1	TRBD2	14	TRBJ2-3	many	TGCAGTGCTACGGGACTAGCGGTTCCAGATACGCAGTATTTT	CSATGLAVPDTQYF
TRBV4-1	TRBD1	19	TRBJ2-6	few	TGCGCCAGCAGCCACCAGGGACAGGGGGCTTCCTCTGGGGCCAACGTCCTGACTTTC	CASSHQGQGASSGANVLTF
TRBV3-1	.	12	TRBJ1-1	many	TGTGCCAGCAGCCAAGATCGTCTTAGGGCTTTCTTT	CASSQDRLRAFF
TRBV6-2/TRBV6-3	TRBD1	16	TRBJ2-3	many	TGTGCCAGCAGTGACAACAGGGGGCCAATCACAGATACGCAGTATTTT	CASSDNRGPITDTQYF
TRBV28	TRBD1	19	TRBJ1-1	many	TGTGCCAGCACCACTGCGCTTGAGGACAGGGAAGGTGAGAACACTGAAGCTTTCTTT	CASTTALEDREGENTEAFF
TRBV7-2	.	15	TRBJ2-2	few	TGTGCCAGCAGCCTTCAAATAGCTTCCACCGGGGAGCTGTTTTTT	CASSLQIASTGELFF
TRBV5-1	.	14	TRBJ2-3	many	TGCGCCAGCAGCTTGGCTTCTCCCACAGATACGCAGTATTTT	CASSLASPTDTQYF
TRBV20-1	TRBD2	16	TRBJ2-1	many	TGCAGTGCTAGAAGGCTAGCGGGAGGGTCCTGGGATGAGCAGTTCTTC	CSARRLAGGSWDEQFF
TRBV5-1	.	12	TRBJ2-2	many	TGCGCCAGCAGCTTGGAGGTCGGGGAGCTGTTTTTT	CASSLEVGELFF
TRBV7-3	.	13	TRBJ1-1	many	TGTGCCAGCAGCGTACAACTGAACACTGAAGCTTTCTTT	CASSVQLNTEAFF
TRBV5-4	TRBD1	18	TRBJ1-1	few	TGTGCCAGCAGCTCTAGGGGGCAGGGATGGTATGGGAACACTGAAGCTTTCTTT	CASSSRGQGWYGNTEAFF
TRBV30	.	12	TRBJ1-1	many	TGTGCCTGGAGTTACAGTGTTACTGAAGCTTTCTTT	CAWSYSVTEAFF
TRBV19	.	18	TRBJ2-1	few	TGTGCCAGTAGTATTTCCCACGACCCCCGGGACGAGGACAATGAGCAGTTCTTC	CASSISHDPRDEDNEQFF
TRBV19	.	17	TRBJ2-6	.	TGTGCCAGTAATAACAAAGGTAGGGGCGTTGGGGCCAACGTCCTGACTTTC	CASNNKGRGVGANVLTF
TRBV5-4	.	16	TRBJ2-7	.	TGTGCCAGCAGTCAAGGGGGGGTGTGGGGTAACTACGAGCAGTACTTC	CASSQGGVWGNYEQYF
TRBV15	TRBD1	14	TRBJ2-7	few	TGTGCCACCAGCGGTGGGACAGGGCCCTACGAGCAGTACTTC	CATSGGTGPYEQYF
TRBV14	TRBD1	15	TRBJ2-5	.	TGTGCCAGCAGCCAATTCCAGGGGGCAGGGGAGACCCAGTACTTC	CASSQFQGAGETQYF
TRBV30	.	13	TRBJ1-1	many	TGTGCCTGGAGTAGAAGGGCGAACACTGAAGCTTTCTTT	CAWSRRANTEAFF
TRBV4-2	TRBD2	14	TRBJ2-1	few	TGTGCCAGCAGCGACAGCGGGAGTCTTAATGAGCAGTTCTTC	CASSDSGSLNEQFF
TRBV28	.	13	TRBJ2-7	.	TGTGCCAGCAACCAAGGGGATCGGCACGAGCAGTACTTC	CASNQGDRHEQYF
TRBV12-3/TRBV12-4	TRBD2	14	TRBJ2-3	many	TGTGCCAGCAGCAGGACTAGCGGCACAGATACGCAGTATTTT	CASSRTSGTDTQYF
TRBV15	TRBD2	17	TRBJ2-3	few	TGTGCCACCAGCGGTGGGAGGGCCTCTTGGAACACAGATACGCAGTATTTT	CATSGGRASWNTDTQYF